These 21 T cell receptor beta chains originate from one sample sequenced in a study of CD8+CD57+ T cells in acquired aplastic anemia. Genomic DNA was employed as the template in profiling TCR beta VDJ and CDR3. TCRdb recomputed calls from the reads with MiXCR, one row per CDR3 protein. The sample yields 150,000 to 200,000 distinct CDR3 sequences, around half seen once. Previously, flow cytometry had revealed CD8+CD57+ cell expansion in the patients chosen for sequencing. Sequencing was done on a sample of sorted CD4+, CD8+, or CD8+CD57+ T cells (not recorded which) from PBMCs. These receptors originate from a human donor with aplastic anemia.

DNA of the CDR3: TGTGCCACCGGACAGGACCACACAGATACGCAGTATTTT. Protein: CATGQDHTDTQYF. The J gene is TRBJ2-3, the V gene TRBV19; TRBD1 matches at 7 bases. The V segment lost 10 bases and the J segment 2 bases; nucleotides outside the gene matches: 6. Germline CDR1 is LNHDA and CDR2 is SQIVND (reference sequence). The CDR3 contains 13 residues.

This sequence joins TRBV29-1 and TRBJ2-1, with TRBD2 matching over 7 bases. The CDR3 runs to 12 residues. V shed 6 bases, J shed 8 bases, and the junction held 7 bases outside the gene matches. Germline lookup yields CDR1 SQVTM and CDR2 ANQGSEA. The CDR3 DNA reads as TGCAGCGTGAGACTAGCCGGCGATGAGCAGTTCTTC. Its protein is CSVRLAGDEQFF.

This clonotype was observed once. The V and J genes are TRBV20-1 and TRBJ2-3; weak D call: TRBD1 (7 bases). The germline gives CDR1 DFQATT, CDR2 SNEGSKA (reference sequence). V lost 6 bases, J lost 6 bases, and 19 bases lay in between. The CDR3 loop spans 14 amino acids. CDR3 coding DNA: TGCAGTGCCAGTAGCTCCAGGGGGGAGGATACGCAGTATTTT. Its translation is CSASSSRGEDTQYF.

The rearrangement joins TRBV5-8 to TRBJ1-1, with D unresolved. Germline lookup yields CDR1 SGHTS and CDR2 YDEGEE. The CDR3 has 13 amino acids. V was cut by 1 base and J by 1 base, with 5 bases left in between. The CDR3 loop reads CASSLQRNTEAFF. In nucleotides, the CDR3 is TGTGCCAGCAGCTTGCAGCGGAACACTGAAGCTTTCTTT.

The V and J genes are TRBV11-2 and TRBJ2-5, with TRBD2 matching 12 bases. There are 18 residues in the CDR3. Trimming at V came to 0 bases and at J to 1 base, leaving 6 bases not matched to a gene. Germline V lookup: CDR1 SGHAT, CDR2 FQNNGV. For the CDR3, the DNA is TGTGCCAGCAGCTTAGAACGGGCTAGCGGGGGGGCCCAAGAGACCCAGTACTTC. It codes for CASSLERASGGAQETQYF.

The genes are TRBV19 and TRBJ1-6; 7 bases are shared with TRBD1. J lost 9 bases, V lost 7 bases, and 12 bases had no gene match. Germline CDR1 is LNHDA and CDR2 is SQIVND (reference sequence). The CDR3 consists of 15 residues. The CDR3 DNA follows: TGTGCCAGTACAGGGGGGCAGGGGGTGCGTTCACCCCTCCACTTT. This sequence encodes CASTGGQGVRSPLHF.

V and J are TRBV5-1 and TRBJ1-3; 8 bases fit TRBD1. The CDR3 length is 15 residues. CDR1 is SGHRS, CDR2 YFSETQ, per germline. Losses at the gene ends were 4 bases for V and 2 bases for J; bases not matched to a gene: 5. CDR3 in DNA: TGCGCCAGCAGCGGCGGACAGGGTGCTGGAAACACCATATATTTT. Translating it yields CASSGGQGAGNTIYF.

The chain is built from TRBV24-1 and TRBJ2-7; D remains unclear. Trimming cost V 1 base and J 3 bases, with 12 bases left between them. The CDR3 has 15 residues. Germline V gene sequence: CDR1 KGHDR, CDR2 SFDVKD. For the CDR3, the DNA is TGTGCCACCAGTGATTTTCACGAAGGAATCTACGAGCAGTACTTC. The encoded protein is CATSDFHEGIYEQYF.

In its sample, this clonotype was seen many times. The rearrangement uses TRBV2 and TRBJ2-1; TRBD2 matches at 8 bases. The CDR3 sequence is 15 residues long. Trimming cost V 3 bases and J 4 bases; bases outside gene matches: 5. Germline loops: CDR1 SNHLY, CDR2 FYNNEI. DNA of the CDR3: TGTGCCAGCAGTGAGGTCCTAGCGGGTTACAATGAGCAGTTCTTC. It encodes CASSEVLAGYNEQFF. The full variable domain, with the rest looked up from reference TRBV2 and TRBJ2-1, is EPEVTQTPSHQVTQMGQEVILRCVPISNHLYFYWYRQILGQKVEFLVSFYNNEISEKSEIFDDQFSVERPDGSNFTLKIRSTKLEDSAMYFCASSEVLAGYNEQFFGPGTRLTVL.

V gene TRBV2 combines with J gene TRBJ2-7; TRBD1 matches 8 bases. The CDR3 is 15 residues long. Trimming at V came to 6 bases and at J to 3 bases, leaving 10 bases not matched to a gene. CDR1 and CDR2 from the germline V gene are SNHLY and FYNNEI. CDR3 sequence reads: CASSVGTGQYYEQYF. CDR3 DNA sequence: TGTGCCAGCAGCGTAGGGACAGGACAATACTACGAGCAGTACTTC.

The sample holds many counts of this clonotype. The CDR3 here is CASSQSGLSYNEQFF. Written as DNA, the CDR3 is TGCGCCAGCAGCCAGAGCGGTCTCTCCTACAATGAGCAGTTCTTC. The chain uses TRBV5-1 and TRBJ2-1, with D possibly being TRBD2 (5 bases). This CDR3 region has 15 residues. CDR1 and CDR2 (germline): SGHRS, YFSETQ. V dropped 4 bases and J dropped 0 bases, with 11 bases sitting between them.

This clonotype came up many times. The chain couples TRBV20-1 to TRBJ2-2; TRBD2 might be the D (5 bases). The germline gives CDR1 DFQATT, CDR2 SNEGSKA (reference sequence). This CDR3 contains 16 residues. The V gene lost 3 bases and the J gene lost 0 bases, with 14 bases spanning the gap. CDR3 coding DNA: TGCAGTGCTAGGAGAGGAGGCAGCCCGAACACCGGGGAGCTGTTTTTT. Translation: CSARRGGSPNTGELFF.

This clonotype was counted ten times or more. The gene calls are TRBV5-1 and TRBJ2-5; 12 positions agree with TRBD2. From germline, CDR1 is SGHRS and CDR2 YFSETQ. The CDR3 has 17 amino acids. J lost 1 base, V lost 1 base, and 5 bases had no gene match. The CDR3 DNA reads TGCGCCAGCAGCTTGTCCCTAGCGGGGGGGCCCCAAGAGACCCAGTACTTC. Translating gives CASSLSLAGGPQETQYF. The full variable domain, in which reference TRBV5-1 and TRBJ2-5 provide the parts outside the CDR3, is KAGVTQTPRYLIKTRGQQVTLSCSPISGHRSVSWYQQTPGQGLQFLFEYFSETQRNKGNFPGRFSGRQFSNSRSEMNVSTLELGDSALYLCASSLSLAGGPQETQYFGPGTRLLVL.

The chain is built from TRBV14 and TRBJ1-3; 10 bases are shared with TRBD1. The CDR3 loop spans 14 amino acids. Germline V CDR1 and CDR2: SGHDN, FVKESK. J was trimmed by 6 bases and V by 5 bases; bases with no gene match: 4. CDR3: CASSSTGGANTIYF. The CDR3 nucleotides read TGTGCCAGCAGCTCGACAGGGGGCGCAAACACCATATATTTT. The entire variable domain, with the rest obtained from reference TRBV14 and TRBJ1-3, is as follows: EAGVTQFPSHSVIEKGQTVTLRCDPISGHDNLYWYRRVMGKEIKFLLHFVKESKQDESGMPNNRFLAERTGGTYSTLKVQPAELEDSGVYFCASSSTGGANTIYFGEGSWLTVV.

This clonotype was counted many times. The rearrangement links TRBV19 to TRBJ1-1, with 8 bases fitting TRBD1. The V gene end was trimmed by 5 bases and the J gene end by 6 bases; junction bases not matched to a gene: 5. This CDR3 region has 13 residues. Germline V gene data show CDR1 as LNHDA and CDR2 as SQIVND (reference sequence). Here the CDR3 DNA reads TGTGCCAGTAGTGCCGACAGGGGCGCTGAAGCTTTCTTT. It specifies CASSADRGAEAFF.

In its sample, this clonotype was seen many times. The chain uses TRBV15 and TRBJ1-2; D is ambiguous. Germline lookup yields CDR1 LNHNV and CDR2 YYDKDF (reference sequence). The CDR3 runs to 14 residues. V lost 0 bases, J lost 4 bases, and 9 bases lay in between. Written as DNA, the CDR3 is TGTGCCACCAGCAGAGACCGGACCTTCTATGGCTACACCTTC. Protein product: CATSRDRTFYGYTF.

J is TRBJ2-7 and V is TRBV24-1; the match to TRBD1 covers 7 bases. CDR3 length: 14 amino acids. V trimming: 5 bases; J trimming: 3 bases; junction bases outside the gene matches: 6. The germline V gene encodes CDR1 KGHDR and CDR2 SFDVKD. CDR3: CATSATTGSYEQYF. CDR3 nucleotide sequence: TGTGCCACCAGTGCGACGACAGGGAGCTACGAGCAGTACTTC.

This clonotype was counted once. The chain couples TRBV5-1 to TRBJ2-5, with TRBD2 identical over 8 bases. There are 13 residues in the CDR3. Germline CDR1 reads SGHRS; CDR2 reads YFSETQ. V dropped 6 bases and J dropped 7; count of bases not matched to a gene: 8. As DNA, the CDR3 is TGCGCCAGCAAGACGGGAGGGCCGGGGACCCAGTACTTC. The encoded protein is CASKTGGPGTQYF.

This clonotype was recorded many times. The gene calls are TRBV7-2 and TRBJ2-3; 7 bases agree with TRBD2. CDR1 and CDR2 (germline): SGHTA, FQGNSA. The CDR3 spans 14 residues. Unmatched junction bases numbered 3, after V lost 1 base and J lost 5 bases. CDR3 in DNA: TGTGCCAGCAGCTTAGTACCGGGAGGAGATACGCAGTATTTT. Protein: CASSLVPGGDTQYF. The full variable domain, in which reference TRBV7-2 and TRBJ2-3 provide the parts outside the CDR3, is GAGVSQSPSNKVTEKGKDVELRCDPISGHTALYWYRQSLGQGLEFLIYFQGNSAPDKSGLPSDRFSAERTGGSVSTLTIQRTQQEDSAVYLCASSLVPGGDTQYFGPGTRLTVL.

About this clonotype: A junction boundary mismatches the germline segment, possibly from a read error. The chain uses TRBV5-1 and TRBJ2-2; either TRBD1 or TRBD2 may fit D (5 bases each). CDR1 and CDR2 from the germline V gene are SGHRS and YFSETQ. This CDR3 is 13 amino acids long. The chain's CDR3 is CASSTSRDGELAF. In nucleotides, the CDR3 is TGCGCCAGCAGTACGAGCAGGGACGGGGAGCTGGCTTTT.

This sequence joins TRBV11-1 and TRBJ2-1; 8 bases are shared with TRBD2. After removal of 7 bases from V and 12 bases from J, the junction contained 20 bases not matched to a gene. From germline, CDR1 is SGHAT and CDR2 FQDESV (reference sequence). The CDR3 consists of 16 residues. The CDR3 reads CASTKGRGGSLSGQFF. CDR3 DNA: TGTGCCAGCACCAAAGGCCGGGGGGGCTCCCTTTCAGGGCAGTTCTTC. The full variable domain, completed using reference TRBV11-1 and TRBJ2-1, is EAEVAQSPRYKITEKSQAVAFWCDPISGHATLYWYRQILGQGPELLVQFQDESVVDDSQLPKDRFSAERLKGVDSTLKIQPAELGDSAMYLCASTKGRGGSLSGQFFGPGTRLTVL.